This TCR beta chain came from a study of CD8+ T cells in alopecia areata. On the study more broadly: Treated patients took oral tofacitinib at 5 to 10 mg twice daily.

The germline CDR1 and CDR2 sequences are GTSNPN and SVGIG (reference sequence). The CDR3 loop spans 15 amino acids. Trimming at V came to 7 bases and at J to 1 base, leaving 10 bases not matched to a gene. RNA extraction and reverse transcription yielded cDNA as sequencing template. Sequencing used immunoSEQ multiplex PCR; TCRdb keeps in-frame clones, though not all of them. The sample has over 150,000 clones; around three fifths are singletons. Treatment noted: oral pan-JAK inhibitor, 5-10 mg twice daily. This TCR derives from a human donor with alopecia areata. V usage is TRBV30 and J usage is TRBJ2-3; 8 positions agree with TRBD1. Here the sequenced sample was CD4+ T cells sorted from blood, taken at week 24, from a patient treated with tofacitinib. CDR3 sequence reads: CASRHGQGGTDTQYF. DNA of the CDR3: TGTGCCTCTCGCCACGGACAGGGAGGCACAGATACGCAGTATTTT.